This T cell receptor beta chain was captured in a study of blood T cell repertoires in COVID-19. Background on the study: Researchers got acute and convalescent COVID-19 samples from the United States, Italy and Spain. The cDNA or gDNA used as material had been derived from T cells, B-cell-depleted T cells, or PBMCs.

The V and J ends lost 8 bases and 4 bases respectively, with 20 bases between them. Germline V gives CDR1 ENHRY, CDR2 SYGVKD. This CDR3 comprises 15 residues. As handled by the study authors: How many nucleated cells were present was estimated from reference gene primer amplification. The data were produced by immunoSEQ multiplex PCR, yet TCRdb's version contains in-frame clones alone and is incomplete. That table furnishes V, J and clone size, whereas the DNA furnished D and trimming. The data hold about 300,000 clones, with approximately 86% observed a single time. The sequence came from a man aged 70 or older with acute or convalescent COVID-19. The J gene is TRBJ1-2, the V gene TRBV10-3; D is perhaps TRBD1 (6 bases). Input material: peripheral blood. In DNA form, the CDR3 reads TGTGCCATCGTCGCCGGGGAAGGGGGGGTCTATGGCTACACCTTC. This translates into CAIVAGEGGVYGYTF.